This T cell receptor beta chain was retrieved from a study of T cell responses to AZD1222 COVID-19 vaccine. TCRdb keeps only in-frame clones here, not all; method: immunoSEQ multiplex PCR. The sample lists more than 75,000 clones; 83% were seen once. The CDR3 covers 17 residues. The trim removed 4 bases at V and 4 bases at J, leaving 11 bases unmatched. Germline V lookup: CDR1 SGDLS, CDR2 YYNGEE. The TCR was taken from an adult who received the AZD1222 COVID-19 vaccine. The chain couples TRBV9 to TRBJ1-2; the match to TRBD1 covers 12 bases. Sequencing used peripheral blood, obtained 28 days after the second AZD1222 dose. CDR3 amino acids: CASSLGTGGAGVYGYTF. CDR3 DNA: TGTGCCAGCAGCCTGGGGACAGGGGGCGCAGGGGTCTATGGCTACACCTTC.